The clone carrying this T cell receptor (beta chain) appeared a few times. This sample is part of a study of early T cells in non-severe SARS-CoV-2 infection. Individual cDNA molecules received unique molecular identifiers. TCRdb processed the 5' RACE reads anew with MiXCR; each CDR3 protein has one entry. Here the sample spans around 55,000 distinct CDR3 sequences, 6.6% being singletons. Germline V gives CDR1 MNHEY, CDR2 SVGEGT. This CDR3 contains 14 residues. V was clipped by 0 bases and J by 2 bases, with 6 bases between them. This receptor was obtained from an adult who was a healthcare worker with PCR-confirmed SARS-CoV-2 infection or an uninfected control (not recorded which). The V call is TRBV6-2 or TRBV6-3, the J call TRBJ2-3; unclear D gene. The source material was whole blood, sampled at baseline. CDR3 bases: TGTGCCAGCAGTTACTCAGTTTTCACAGATACGCAGTATTTT. It encodes CASSYSVFTDTQYF.